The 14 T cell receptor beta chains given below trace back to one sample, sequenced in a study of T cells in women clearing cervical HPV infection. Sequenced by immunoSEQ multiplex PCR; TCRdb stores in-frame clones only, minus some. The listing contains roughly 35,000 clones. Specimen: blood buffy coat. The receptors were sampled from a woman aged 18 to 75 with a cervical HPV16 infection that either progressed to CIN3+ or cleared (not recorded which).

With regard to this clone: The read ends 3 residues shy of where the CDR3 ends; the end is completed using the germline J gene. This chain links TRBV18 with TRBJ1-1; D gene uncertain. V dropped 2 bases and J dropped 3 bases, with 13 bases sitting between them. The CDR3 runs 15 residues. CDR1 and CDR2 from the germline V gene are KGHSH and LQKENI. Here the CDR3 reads CASSPVLRADTEAFF. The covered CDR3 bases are TGTGCCAGCTCACCAGTTCTGCGGGCGGACACTGAA.

The CDR3 sequence is CSVGRQGSYNEQFF. The sequenced CDR3 bases are TGCAGCGTGGGTCGGCAGGGCTCCTACAATGAG. The gene calls are TRBV29-1 and TRBJ2-1, with TRBD1 as a possible D gene (5 bases). The read terminates 3 residues before the CDR3 end, so the remaining end is supplied by the germline J gene. The CDR3 runs to 14 residues. The V end was cut by 6 bases, the J end by 0 bases, with 12 bases between. Per the germline V gene, CDR1 is SQVTM and CDR2 is ANQGSEA.

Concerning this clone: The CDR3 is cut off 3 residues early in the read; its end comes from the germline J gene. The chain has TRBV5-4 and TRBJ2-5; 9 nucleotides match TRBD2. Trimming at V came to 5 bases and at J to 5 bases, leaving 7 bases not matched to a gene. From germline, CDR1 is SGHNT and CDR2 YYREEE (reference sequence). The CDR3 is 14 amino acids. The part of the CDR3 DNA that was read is TGTGCCAGCAGTACAGGACTAGCGCGGGAGACC. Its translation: CASSTGLARET. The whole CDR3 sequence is CASSTGLARETQYF.

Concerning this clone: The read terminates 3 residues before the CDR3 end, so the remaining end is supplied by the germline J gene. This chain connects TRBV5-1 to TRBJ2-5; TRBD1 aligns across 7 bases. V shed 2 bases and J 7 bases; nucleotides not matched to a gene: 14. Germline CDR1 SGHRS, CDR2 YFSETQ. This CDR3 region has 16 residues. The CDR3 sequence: CASSFSGTDISRTQYF. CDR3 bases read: TGCGCCAGCAGCTTTTCCGGGACAGATATTTCTAGGACC.

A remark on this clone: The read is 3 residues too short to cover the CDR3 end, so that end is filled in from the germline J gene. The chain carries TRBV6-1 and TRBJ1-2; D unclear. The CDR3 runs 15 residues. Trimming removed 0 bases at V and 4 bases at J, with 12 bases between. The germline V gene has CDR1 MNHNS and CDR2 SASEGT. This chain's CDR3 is CASSEAVLAVYGYTF. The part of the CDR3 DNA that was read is TGTGCCAGCAGTGAAGCAGTTTTGGCAGTCTATGGC.

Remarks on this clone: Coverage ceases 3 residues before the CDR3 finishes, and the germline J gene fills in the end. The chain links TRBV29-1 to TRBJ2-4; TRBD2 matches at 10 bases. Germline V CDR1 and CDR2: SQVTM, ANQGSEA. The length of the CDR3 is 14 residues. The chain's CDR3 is CSAWGSGRAETQYF. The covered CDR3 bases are TGCAGCGCCTGGGGGAGCGGGAGGGCGGAGACT.

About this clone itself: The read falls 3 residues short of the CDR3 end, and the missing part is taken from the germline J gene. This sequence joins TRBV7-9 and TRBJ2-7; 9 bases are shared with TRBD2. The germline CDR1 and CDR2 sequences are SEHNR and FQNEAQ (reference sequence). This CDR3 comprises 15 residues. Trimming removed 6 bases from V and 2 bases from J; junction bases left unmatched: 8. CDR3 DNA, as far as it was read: TGTGCCAGCAGGCCGAGCGGGAGGAGGGCCTACGAG. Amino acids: CASRPSGRRAYE. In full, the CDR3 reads CASRPSGRRAYEQYF.

CDR3 bases read: TGTGCCAGCAGCTTAGCCAGACACTTGAACACTGAA. Its translation is CASSLARHLNTE. The whole CDR3 is CASSLARHLNTEAFF. The chain couples TRBV7-8 to TRBJ1-1; D call uncertain. The read finishes 3 residues shy of the CDR3 end, and the germline J gene is used to complete it. V lost 0 bases and J lost 0, with 8 bases in between. CDR3 size: 15 residues. Germline lookup yields CDR1 SGHVS and CDR2 FQNEAQ.

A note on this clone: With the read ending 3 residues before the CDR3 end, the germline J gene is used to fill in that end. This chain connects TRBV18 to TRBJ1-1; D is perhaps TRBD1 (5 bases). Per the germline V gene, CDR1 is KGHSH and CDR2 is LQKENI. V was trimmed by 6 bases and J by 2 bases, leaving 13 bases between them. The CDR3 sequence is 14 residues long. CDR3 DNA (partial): TGTGCCAGCTCGCCGACAGCCTCCAACACTGAA. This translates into CASSPTASNTE. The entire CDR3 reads CASSPTASNTEAFF. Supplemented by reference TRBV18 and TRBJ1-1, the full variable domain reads NAGVMQNPRHLVRRRGQEARLRCSPMKGHSHVYWYRQLPEEGLKFMVYLQKENIIDESGMPKERFSAEFPKEGPSILRIQQVVRGDSAAYFCASSPTASNTEAFFGQGTRLTVV.

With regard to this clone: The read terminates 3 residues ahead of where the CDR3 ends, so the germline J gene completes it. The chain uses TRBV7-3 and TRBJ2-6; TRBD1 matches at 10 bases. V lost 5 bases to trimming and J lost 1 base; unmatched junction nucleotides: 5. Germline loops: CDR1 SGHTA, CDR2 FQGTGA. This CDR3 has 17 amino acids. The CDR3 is CASSQRTGGSGANVLTF. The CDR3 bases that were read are TGTGCCAGCAGCCAACGGACAGGGGGTTCTGGGGCCAACGTC.

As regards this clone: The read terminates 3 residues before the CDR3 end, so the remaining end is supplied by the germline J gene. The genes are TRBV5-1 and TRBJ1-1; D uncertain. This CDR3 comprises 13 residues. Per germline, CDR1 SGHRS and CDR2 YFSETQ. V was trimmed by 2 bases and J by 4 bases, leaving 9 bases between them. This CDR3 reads CASSFRSLTEAFF. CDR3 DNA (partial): TGCGCCAGCAGCTTCAGGTCGCTCACTGAA.

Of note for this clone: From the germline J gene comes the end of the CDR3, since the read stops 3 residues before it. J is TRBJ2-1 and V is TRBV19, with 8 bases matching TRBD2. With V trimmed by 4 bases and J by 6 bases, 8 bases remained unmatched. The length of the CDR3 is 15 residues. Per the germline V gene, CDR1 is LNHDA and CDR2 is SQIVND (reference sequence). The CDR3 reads CASSRWGTSGNEQFF. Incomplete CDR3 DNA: TGTGCCAGTAGTAGATGGGGGACTAGTGGCAATGAG. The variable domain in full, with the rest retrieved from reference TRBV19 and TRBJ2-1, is DGGITQSPKYLFRKEGQNVTLSCEQNLNHDAMYWYRQDPGQGLRLIYYSQIVNDFQKGDIAEGYSVSREKKESFPLTVTSAQKNPTAFYLCASSRWGTSGNEQFFGPGTRLTVL.

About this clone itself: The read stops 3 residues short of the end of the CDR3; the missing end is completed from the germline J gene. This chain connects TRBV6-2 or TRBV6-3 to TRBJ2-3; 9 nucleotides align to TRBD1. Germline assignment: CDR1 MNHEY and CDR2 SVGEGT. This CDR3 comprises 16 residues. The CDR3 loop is CASSYAGTGINQPQYF. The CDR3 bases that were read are TGTGCCAGCAGTTACGCCGGGACAGGGATCAATCAGCCG.

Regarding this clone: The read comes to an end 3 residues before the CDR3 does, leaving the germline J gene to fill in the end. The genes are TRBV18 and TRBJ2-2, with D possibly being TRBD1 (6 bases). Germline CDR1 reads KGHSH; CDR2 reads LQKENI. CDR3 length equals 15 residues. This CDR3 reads CASSPLPGANEKLFF. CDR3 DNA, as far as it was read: TGTGCCAGCTCACCACTTCCAGGGGCTAATGAAAAG.